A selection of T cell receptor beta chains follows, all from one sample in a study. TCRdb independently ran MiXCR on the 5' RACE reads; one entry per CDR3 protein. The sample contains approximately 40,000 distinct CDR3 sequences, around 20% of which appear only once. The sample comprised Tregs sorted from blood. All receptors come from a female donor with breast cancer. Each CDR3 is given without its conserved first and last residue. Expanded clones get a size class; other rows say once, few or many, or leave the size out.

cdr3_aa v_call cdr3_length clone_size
ASGTGFEQY TRBV25-1 9 many
ASSLANSGSHTYEQY TRBV12-3/TRBV12-4 15 .
ASSIGPSSPNQH TRBV19 12 few
ASSKSLSTAKYEQY TRBV11-1 14 few
ASSLTGVGGYT TRBV27 11 .
SAIAVGFT TRBV20-1 8 few
ASSLDIVTGLYGYT TRBV7-9 14 .
ASETSGLYNEQF TRBV12-3/TRBV12-4 12 .
ASSQETSGIDTQY TRBV4-2 13 few
ASSLEDRVDGYT TRBV7-9 12 many
ASSVVTGVSTEAF TRBV9 13 .
ASSSYGARANLPLH TRBV5-5 14 .
ASSHLGDSPLH TRBV7-2 11 .
ASSQRDSKNIQY TRBV4-3 12 many
ASSAQGSQTYEQY TRBV6-5 13 many
ASSLDRPLVTDTQY TRBV7-2 14 many
SAKSGRVYNEQF TRBV20-1 12 many
ASSQGGFFSEQY TRBV4-2 12 few
SAKDRGLQPQH TRBV20-1 11 .
ASSPQSGSSYNEQF TRBV7-3 14 few
ASSLVGYT TRBV7-9 8 few
ASSLLYSLNTEAF TRBV7-9 13 few
ASSAGQGSLYGYT TRBV7-9 13 many
ASSVAGRELKDTQY TRBV9 14 few